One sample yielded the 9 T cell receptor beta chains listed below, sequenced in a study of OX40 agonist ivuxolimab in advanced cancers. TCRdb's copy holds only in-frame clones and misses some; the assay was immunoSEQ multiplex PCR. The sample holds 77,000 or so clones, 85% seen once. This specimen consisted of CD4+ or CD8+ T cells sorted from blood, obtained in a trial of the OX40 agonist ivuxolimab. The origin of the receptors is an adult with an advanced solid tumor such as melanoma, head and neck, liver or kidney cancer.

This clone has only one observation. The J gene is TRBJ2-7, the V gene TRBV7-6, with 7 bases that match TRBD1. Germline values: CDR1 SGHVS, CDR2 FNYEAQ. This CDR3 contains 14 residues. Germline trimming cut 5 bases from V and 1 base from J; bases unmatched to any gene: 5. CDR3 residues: CASSLSGQSYEQYF. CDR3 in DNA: TGTGCCAGCAGCCTCTCGGGACAGTCCTACGAGCAGTACTTC.

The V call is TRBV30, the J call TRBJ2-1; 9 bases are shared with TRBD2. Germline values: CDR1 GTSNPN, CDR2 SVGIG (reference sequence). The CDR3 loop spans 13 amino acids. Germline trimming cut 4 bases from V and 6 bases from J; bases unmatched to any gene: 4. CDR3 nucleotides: TGTGCCTGGATAGCGGGAGTCGGCAATGAGCAGTTCTTC. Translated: CAWIAGVGNEQFF.

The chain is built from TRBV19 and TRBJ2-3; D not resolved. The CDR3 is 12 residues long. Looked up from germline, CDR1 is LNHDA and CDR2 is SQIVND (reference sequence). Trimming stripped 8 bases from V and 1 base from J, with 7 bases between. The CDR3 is CASGMRTDTQYF. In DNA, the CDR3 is TGTGCCAGTGGCATGCGCACAGATACGCAGTATTTT.

In DNA form, the CDR3 reads TGTGCCAGTGCGGAAGACAGTTATCAGCCCCAGCATTTT. Protein product: CASAEDSYQPQHF. The chain links TRBV10-3 to TRBJ1-5, with TRBD1 as a possible D gene (5 bases). The CDR3 is made up of 13 amino acids. In germline, CDR1 is ENHRY, CDR2 SYGVKD. V was trimmed by 10 bases and J by 5 bases, leaving 15 bases between them.

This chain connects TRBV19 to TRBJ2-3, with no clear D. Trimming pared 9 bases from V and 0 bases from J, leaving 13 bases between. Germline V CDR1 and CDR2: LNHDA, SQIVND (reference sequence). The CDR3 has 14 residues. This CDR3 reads CASRAGRSTDTQYF. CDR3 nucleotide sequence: TGTGCCAGCCGGGCCGGCAGGAGCACAGATACGCAGTATTTT.

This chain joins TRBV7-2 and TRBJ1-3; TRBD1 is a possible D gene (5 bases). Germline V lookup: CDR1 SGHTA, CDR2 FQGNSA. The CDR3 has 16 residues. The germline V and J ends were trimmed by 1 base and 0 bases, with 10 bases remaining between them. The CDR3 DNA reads TGTGCCAGCAGCTTAGGGGCCGGGGGCTCTGGAAACACCATATATTTT. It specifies CASSLGAGGSGNTIYF.

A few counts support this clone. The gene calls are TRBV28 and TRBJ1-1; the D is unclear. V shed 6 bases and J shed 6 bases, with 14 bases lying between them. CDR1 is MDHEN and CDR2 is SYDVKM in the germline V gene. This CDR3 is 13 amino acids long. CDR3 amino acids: CASRKGLSAEAFF. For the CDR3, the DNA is TGTGCCAGCAGGAAGGGCTTGAGCGCTGAAGCTTTCTTT.

The CDR3 here is CASTIQGFPQNTEAFF. DNA for the CDR3: TGTGCCAGCACCATTCAGGGGTTTCCACAGAACACTGAAGCTTTCTTT. The chain uses TRBV28 and TRBJ1-1, with D perhaps matching TRBD1 (6 bases). V shed 7 bases and J shed 1 base, with 19 bases lying between them. The CDR3 totals 16 residues. Germline V gene lookup returns CDR1 MDHEN and CDR2 SYDVKM.

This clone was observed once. The CDR3 reads CASRPGSTDTQYF. CDR3 nucleotides: TGTGCCAGCCGTCCCGGGAGCACAGATACGCAGTATTTT. The chain uses TRBV6-5 and TRBJ2-3, with unresolved D. There are 13 residues in the CDR3. V gave up 8 bases and J gave up 0 bases, with 9 bases separating them. Germline V gene lookup returns CDR1 MNHEY and CDR2 SVGAGI.